The next 8 T cell receptor beta chains were all read from a single sample in a study of shared clonotypes between healthy human individuals. TCRdb's copy holds only in-frame clones and misses some; the assay was immunoSEQ multiplex PCR. Among some 980,000 clones listed, less than 85% were seen once. Sequencing used memory CD4+ T cells sorted from blood. The sample's subset: CD45RA-negative fraction. These receptors were taken from a man younger than 35 in good health.

In its sample, this clone was seen a few times. This rearrangement joins TRBV5-6 to TRBJ2-7, with 12 bases lining up with TRBD1. Looked up from germline, CDR1 is SGHDT and CDR2 is YYEEEE. V lost 4 bases to trimming and J lost 2 bases; unmatched junction nucleotides: 13. The CDR3 is 18 residues long. The DNA of the CDR3 is TGTGCCAGCAGCAAACACCGGGACAGGGGGCGCAAACCCTACGAGCAGTACTTC. Translated, it gives CASSKHRDRGRKPYEQYF.

V gene TRBV5-1 combines with J gene TRBJ1-1; D perhaps matches TRBD1 (6 bases). CDR3 size: 16 residues. Trimming stripped 0 bases from V and 1 base from J, with 13 bases between. Germline-derived CDR1 and CDR2 are SGHRS and YFSETQ. CDR3 in amino acids: CASSLEGGTGNTEAFF. The DNA for the CDR3 is TGCGCCAGCAGCTTGGAGGGGGGAACAGGGAACACTGAAGCTTTCTTT.

The rearrangement uses TRBV18 and TRBJ1-2; D is ambiguous. Trimming shortened V by 3 bases and J by 2 bases, and 13 bases separated the two germline ends. There are 15 residues in the CDR3. The germline gives CDR1 KGHSH, CDR2 LQKENI. The CDR3 DNA follows: TGTGCCAGCTCACCGCCGGCCTATTCAAACTATGGCTACACCTTC. Its translation is CASSPPAYSNYGYTF.

Points on this clone: This likely came from a read error, as a far larger clone is one base away. This rearrangement joins TRBV28 to TRBJ1-2; weak D call: TRBD1 (6 bases). V lost 11 bases and J 8 bases, leaving 18 bases between the germline ends. CDR1 and CDR2 (germline): MDHEN, SYDVKM. The CDR3 has 12 amino acids. The CDR3 spells CAGGNRESGYTF. The DNA of the CDR3 is TGTGCCGGCGGCAACAGGGAGAGCGGCTACACCTTC.

This clone was recorded a few times. The junction does not match germline at one end; this may be a read error. This chain links TRBV7-7 with TRBJ2-1; 13 bases fit TRBD2. This CDR3 has 16 amino acids. Per germline, CDR1 SSHAT and CDR2 FNYEAQ (reference sequence). The CDR3 reads CASSLGLAGSWDEQFF. The CDR3 nucleotides read TGTGCTAGCAGCTTGGGACTAGCGGGGTCATGGGATGAGCAGTTCTTC.

The chain links TRBV2 to TRBJ2-2; TRBD2 aligns across 11 bases. V shed 4 bases, J shed 5 bases, and the junction held 6 bases outside the gene matches. Germline CDR1 and CDR2: SNHLY and FYNNEI. This CDR3 spans 16 amino acids. The CDR3 region is CASSGISGGATGELFF. In DNA, the CDR3 is TGTGCCAGCAGTGGCATTAGCGGGGGGGCGACCGGGGAGCTGTTTTTT.

With regard to this clone: Other DNA sequences in this specimen translate into the identical CDR3. This chain connects TRBV9 to TRBJ2-2; the D call may be TRBD1 or TRBD2 (5 bases each). CDR3 length: 14 residues. The V and J ends lost 4 bases and 2 bases respectively, with 9 bases between them. Germline V gene data show CDR1 as SGDLS and CDR2 as YYNGEE. CDR3 residues: CASSPGTNTGELFF. The CDR3, as DNA: TGTGCCAGCAGCCCCGGGACCAACACCGGGGAGCTGTTTTTT.

The J gene is TRBJ2-2, the V gene TRBV4-1, with TRBD1 matching 10 bases. The CDR3 loop spans 16 amino acids. J lost 8 bases, V lost 3 bases, and 9 bases had no gene match. Germline loops: CDR1 MGHRA, CDR2 YSYEKL. CDR3 sequence (DNA): TGCGCCAGCAGCCATCCATCCGACAGGGGGCCAGGGGAGCTGTTTTTT. It translates to CASSHPSDRGPGELFF.